This T cell receptor (beta chain) was profiled in a study of blood T cell repertoires in COVID-19. Study overall: COVID-19 samples collected from the United States, Italy and Spain covered acute and convalescent phases.

TCRdb's table, derived via immunoSEQ multiplex PCR, lists solely in-frame clones and lacks some. This table holds a few hundred thousand clones, 89% found once. V shed 5 bases and J shed 6 bases, with 17 bases lying between them. The length of the CDR3 is 15 residues. The germline gives CDR1 SEHNR, CDR2 FQNEAQ (reference sequence). The specimen sequenced was peripheral blood. The chain is built from TRBV7-9 and TRBJ1-5; D remains ambiguous. This clonotype was sampled from a woman in her fifties or sixties with acute or convalescent COVID-19. In DNA form, the CDR3 reads TGTGCCAGCAGCCCAGGACGCCTTGGAGGTCAGCCCCAGCATTTT. Amino acids: CASSPGRLGGQPQHF.